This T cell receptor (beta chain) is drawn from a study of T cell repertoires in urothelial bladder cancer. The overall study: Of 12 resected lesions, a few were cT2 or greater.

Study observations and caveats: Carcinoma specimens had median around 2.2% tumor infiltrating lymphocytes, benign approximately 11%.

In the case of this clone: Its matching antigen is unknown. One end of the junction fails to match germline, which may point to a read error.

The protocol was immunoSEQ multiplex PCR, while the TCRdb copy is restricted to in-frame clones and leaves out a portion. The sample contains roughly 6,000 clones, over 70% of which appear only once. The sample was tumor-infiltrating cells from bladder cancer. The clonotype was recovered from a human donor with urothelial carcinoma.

The CDR3 here is CASGFPQPQHF. Here the CDR3 DNA reads TGTGCCAGCGGTTTCCCCCAGCCCCAGCATTTT. The chain carries TRBV28 and TRBJ1-5; D not certain. The CDR3 is 11 residues long. From germline, CDR1 is MDHEN and CDR2 SYDVKM.